The clone carrying this TCR beta chain has more than one count but fewer than ten. As yet, its antigen is unknown. Combining a sample-barcoded 5' primer with a J-beta primer mix, a second PCR ran for about 7 to 12 cycles. TCRdb reprocessed the 5' RACE reads with MiXCR, giving one entry per CDR3 protein. Among 1.4 million or so distinct CDR3 sequences listed, approximately 43% were seen once. These data originate in a study of blood T cells in healthy people across ages. Study outcomes and limitations: Getting older went along with TCR beta diversity per million T cells dropping roughly linearly. Long-lived donors exceeded aged donors in naive CD4+ cells and diversity.

Every sample yielded at least 7 million isolated PBMCs. The material sequenced was blood. The origin of this receptor is a woman aged 18-30 years in good health.

The CDR3 protein is CASSYSTAFTDTQYF. DNA for the CDR3: TGTGCCAGCAGTTACTCGACAGCGTTCACAGATACGCAGTATTTT. The V call is TRBV6-5, the J call TRBJ2-3; tentatively, D is TRBD1 (5 bases). The germline CDR1 and CDR2 sequences are MNHEY and SVGAGI. The V end was cut by 0 bases, the J end by 2 bases, with 9 bases between. This CDR3 is built from 15 residues.